This is a list of T cell receptor beta chains from one sample in a study of shared clonotypes between healthy human individuals. Assay used: immunoSEQ multiplex PCR; TCRdb lists only in-frame clones, some missing. The sample lists under 2,000,000 clones; about 95% were seen once. Material for sequencing was naive CD8+ T cells sorted from blood. These receptors were collected from a young man in good health. Both conserved end residues are trimmed from each CDR3. A D gene is named only where the DNA matches it firmly.

v_call | d_call | cdr3_aa
TRBV5-4 | . | ASSILADTDTQY
TRBV28 | . | ASSLGQANIQY
TRBV9 | . | ASSVQGGEQY
TRBV19 | . | ASRGQSYEQY
TRBV11-2 | TRBD1 | ASSIVGTGGHEQY
TRBV6-6 | . | ASSYSTEIQY
TRBV11-2 | TRBD1 | ASSLDPGTDQPQH
TRBV7-9 | . | ASSLGSSTHEQY
TRBV2 | . | ASTRTVQETQY
TRBV2 | . | ASSEIWDPSGGQF
TRBV19 | . | ASIPAPSGANVLT
TRBV6-5 | . | ASSYSSMVHTGELF
TRBV27 | . | ASSSYEQY
TRBV2 | TRBD2 | ASSRLAGGLTDTQY
TRBV4-1 | . | ASSQGVSQSTDTQY
TRBV11-2 | . | ASSLAGVADTQY
TRBV30 | . | AWSAGVSYEQY
TRBV9 | . | ASSVGGQYEQY
TRBV27 | . | ASSLAYSNQPQH
TRBV11-2 | . | ASSLIGGGTDTQY
TRBV27 | TRBD1 | ASSLGTGTHEQY
TRBV29-1 | TRBD2 | SVVGLGSNEQF
TRBV6-8 | TRBD1 | ASSIPSGTGGAFGGNTIY
TRBV30 | . | AWTWGDLAKNIQY
TRBV6-5 | . | ASLVGGITEAF
TRBV6-1 | . | ASSEIVEGVGYGYT
TRBV9 | . | ASSVNGAGANVLT
TRBV28 | . | ASSLNGQETQY
TRBV29-1 | . | SAGGETQY
TRBV6-1 | TRBD1 | ASSEEAGGPLYEQY
TRBV6-5 | . | ASSWAGEANEQF
TRBV27 | . | ASSLVGALAYEQY
TRBV5-6 | . | ASSWAHSYNEQF
TRBV1 | . | TSSPAHRTPKPTETQY
TRBV9 | . | ASSAAYGDLSYNEQF
TRBV10-2 | TRBD1 | ASSVGQGAIGYT
TRBV9 | TRBD2 | ASSPGLAVTYEQY
TRBV13 | . | ASSPTGPLVNTEAF
TRBV19 | TRBD2 | ASQTSGSSYEQY
TRBV19 | . | ASSSQRLSYNEQF
TRBV7-8 | . | ASSLLFGSTDTQY
TRBV14 | . | ASSGQANYGYT
TRBV6-1 | . | ASSDWSYEQY
TRBV30 | . | AWSVLLYEQY
TRBV6-5 | TRBD1 | ASEGQGAGTGELF
TRBV27 | . | ASSFGGGQYNSPLH
TRBV6-5 | . | ASSISGETYEQY
TRBV27 | . | ASSLIAGSYEQY
TRBV25-1 | . | ASSESPLGETQY